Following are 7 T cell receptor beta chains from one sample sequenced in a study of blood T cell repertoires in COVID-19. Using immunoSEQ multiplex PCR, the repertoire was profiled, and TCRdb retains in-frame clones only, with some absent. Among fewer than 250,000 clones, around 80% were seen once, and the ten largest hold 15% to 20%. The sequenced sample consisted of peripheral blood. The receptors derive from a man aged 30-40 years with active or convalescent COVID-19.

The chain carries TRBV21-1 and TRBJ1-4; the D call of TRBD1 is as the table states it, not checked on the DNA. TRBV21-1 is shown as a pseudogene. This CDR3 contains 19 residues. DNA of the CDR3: TGTGCCAGCAGCAAATCCCGATGGACAGGGGAGTATGGTAATGAAAAACTGTTTTTT. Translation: CASSKSRWTGEYGNEKLFF.

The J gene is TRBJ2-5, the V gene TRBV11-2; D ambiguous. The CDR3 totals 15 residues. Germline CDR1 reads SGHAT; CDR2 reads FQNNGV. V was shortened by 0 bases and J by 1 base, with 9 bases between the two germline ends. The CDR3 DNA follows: TGTGCCAGCAGCTTAGAAGCCGGAGCCCAAGAGACCCAGTACTTC. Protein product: CASSLEAGAQETQYF.

CDR3 residues: CASSQRGGALGAFF. In DNA form, the CDR3 reads TGCGCCAGCAGCCAACGTGGTGGGGCGCTTGGAGCTTTCTTT. The chain has TRBV4-3 and TRBJ1-1; TRBD1 might be the D (5 bases). CDR3 length equals 14 residues. Trimming left V 2 bases short and J 10 bases short, with 17 bases between. Germline CDR1 reads LGHNA; CDR2 reads YSLEER.

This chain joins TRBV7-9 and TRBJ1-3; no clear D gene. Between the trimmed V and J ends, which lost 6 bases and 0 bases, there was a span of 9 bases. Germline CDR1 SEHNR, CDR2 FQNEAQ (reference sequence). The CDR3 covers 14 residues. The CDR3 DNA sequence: TGTGCCAGCAGTTCGACGGGCTCTGGAAACACCATATATTTT. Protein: CASSSTGSGNTIYF.

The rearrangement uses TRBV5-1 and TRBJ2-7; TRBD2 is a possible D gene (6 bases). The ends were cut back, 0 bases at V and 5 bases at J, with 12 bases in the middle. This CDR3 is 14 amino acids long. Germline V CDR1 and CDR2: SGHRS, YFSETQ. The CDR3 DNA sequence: TGCGCCAGCAGCTTGGCCGTTTCGGGGGACGAGCAGTACTTC. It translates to CASSLAVSGDEQYF.

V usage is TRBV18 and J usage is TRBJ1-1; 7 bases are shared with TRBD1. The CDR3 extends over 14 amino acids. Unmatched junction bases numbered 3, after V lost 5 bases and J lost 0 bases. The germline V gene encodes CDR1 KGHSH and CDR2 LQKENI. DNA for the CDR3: TGTGCCAGCTCAGAGACAGGGATGAACACTGAAGCTTTCTTT. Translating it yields CASSETGMNTEAFF.

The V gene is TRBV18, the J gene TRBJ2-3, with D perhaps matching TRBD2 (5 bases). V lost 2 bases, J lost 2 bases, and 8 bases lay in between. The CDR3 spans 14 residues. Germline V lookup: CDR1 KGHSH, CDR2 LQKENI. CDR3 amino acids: CASSPGLSTDTQYF. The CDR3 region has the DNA TGTGCCAGCTCACCAGGACTTTCCACAGATACGCAGTATTTT. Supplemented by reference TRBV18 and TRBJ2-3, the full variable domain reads NAGVMQNPRHLVRRRGQEARLRCSPMKGHSHVYWYRQLPEEGLKFMVYLQKENIIDESGMPKERFSAEFPKEGPSILRIQQVVRGDSAAYFCASSPGLSTDTQYFGPGTRLTVL.